This T cell receptor (beta chain) was observed in a study of blood T cell repertoires in COVID-19. On the study more broadly: COVID-19 samples collected from the United States, Italy and Spain covered acute and convalescent phases.

The participants were between roughly 18 and 100 years old and came from roughly 24 US areas. Cohort 3 donors were reported recovered after two negative PCRs, clearance, or symptom resolution. J gave up 3 bases and V 10 bases, and 8 bases lay outside the gene matches. The CDR3 length is 13 residues. Only in-frame clones appear in the TCRdb table, and some are missing; sequencing was by immunoSEQ multiplex PCR. In the table there are about 300,000 clones, around 90% of which are singletons. V and J are TRBV12-3 or TRBV12-4 and TRBJ2-7; TRBD2 aligns across 8 bases. The sequence came from a woman in her 30s who had recovered from COVID-19. Sample: PBMCs or T cells enriched from blood (not recorded which). CDR3 nucleotides: TGTGCCACGGGGGGGCAGACCCACTACGAGCAGTACTTC. Translation: CATGGQTHYEQYF.